Sequencing of this T cell receptor beta chain was carried out in a study of pediatric ulcerative colitis. A word on this clone: Its specificity is not known.

With 3 bases removed from V and 1 base from J, the gap between germline ends came to 10 bases. CDR1 and CDR2 (germline): SGDLS, YYNGEE. This CDR3 is 14 amino acids long. The study, taken as a whole, reports: All ulcerative colitis patients, but no controls, carried two rectal clonotypes.

This was a survey-level run. Sequencing depth was up to 500,000 reads per sample. Repertoires were generated with immunoSEQ multiplex PCR, while TCRdb's copy carries only in-frame clones and drops some. The repertoire holds around 65,000 clones, just over 75% seen once, with around 5.2% in the top ten. Material for sequencing was blood. The chain couples TRBV9 to TRBJ1-1, with D possibly being TRBD1 (5 bases). This clonotype was sampled from a boy aged 5 to 17 with moderate ulcerative colitis. Written as DNA, the CDR3 is TGTGCCAGCAGCGCCCTGACAGCGAACACTGAAGCTTTCTTT. This codes for CASSALTANTEAFF.